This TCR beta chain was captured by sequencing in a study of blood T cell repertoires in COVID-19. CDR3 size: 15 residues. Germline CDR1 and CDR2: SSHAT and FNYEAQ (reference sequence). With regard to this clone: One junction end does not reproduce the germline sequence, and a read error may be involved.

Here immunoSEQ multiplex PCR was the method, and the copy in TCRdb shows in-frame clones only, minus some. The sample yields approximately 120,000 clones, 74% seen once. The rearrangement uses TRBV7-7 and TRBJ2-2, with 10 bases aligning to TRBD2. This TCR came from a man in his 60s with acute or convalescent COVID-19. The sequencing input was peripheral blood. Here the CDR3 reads CASSLAGAFTGELFF. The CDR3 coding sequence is TGTGCCAGCAGCCTAGCGGGGGCCTTCACCGGGGAGCTGTTTTTT.